Below are 5 T cell receptor beta chains sequenced from a single sample in a study of OX40 agonist ivuxolimab in advanced cancers. Here immunoSEQ multiplex PCR was the method, and the copy in TCRdb shows in-frame clones only, minus some. The table lists about 74,000 clones, less than 90% of them singletons. Specimen: CD4+ or CD8+ T cells sorted from blood, collected in a trial of the OX40 agonist ivuxolimab. The receptors stem from an adult with an advanced solid tumor such as melanoma, head and neck, liver or kidney cancer.

This chain uses TRBV2 with TRBJ2-2; tentatively, D is TRBD1 (5 bases). Trimming removed 5 bases from V and 1 base from J, with 11 bases in between. This CDR3 contains 15 residues. Germline V gene sequence: CDR1 SNHLY, CDR2 FYNNEI. The CDR3 sequence is CASSLNRRNTGELFF. For the CDR3, the DNA is TGTGCCAGCAGTTTAAACAGGAGGAACACCGGGGAGCTGTTTTTT.

The chain uses TRBV4-2 and TRBJ2-3; D is unclear. From germline, CDR1 is LGHNA and CDR2 YNFKEQ. The length of the CDR3 is 14 residues. Trimming took 0 bases from V and 3 from J, leaving 7 bases between them. The CDR3 DNA follows: TGTGCCAGCAGCCAAGACGATGTAACAGATACGCAGTATTTT. Translation gives CASSQDDVTDTQYF.

This chain joins TRBV5-6 and TRBJ2-6; 7 bases fit TRBD1. The CDR3 contains 16 residues. Trimming removed 4 bases from V and 2 bases from J; junction bases left unmatched: 6. Germline V gene data show CDR1 as SGHDT and CDR2 as YYEEEE. CDR3 DNA sequence: TGTGCCAGCAGCGATGGACAGGTCGCTGGGGCCAACGTCCTGACTTTC. Translation gives CASSDGQVAGANVLTF.

V is TRBV5-1 and J is TRBJ1-3; D may be TRBD1 (6 bases). Per germline, CDR1 SGHRS and CDR2 YFSETQ. Between the trimmed V and J ends, which lost 4 bases and 0 bases, there was a span of 14 bases. This CDR3 is 16 amino acids long. In nucleotides, the CDR3 is TGCGCCAGCAGCCCTTTTTCAGGGGCCTCTGGAAACACCATATATTTT. The encoded protein is CASSPFSGASGNTIYF. The full variable domain, with the rest looked up from reference TRBV5-1 and TRBJ1-3, is KAGVTQTPRYLIKTRGQQVTLSCSPISGHRSVSWYQQTPGQGLQFLFEYFSETQRNKGNFPGRFSGRQFSNSRSEMNVSTLELGDSALYLCASSPFSGASGNTIYFGEGSWLTVV.

This clone appeared a few times. The chain employs TRBV6-5 and TRBJ1-1; TRBD1 agrees at 7 bases. This CDR3 region has 12 residues. Germline V gene sequence: CDR1 MNHEY, CDR2 SVGAGI. V dropped 6 bases and J dropped 7; count of bases not matched to a gene: 5. This CDR3 reads CASRRDRYEAFF. DNA for the CDR3: TGTGCCAGCAGACGGGACAGATATGAAGCTTTCTTT.